This entry is about one TCR beta chain. The target antigen is unknown. The data belong to a study of Graves' ophthalmopathy and Graves' hyperthyroidism. Study details: No ophthalmopathy within 18 months of follow-up signified stable hyperthyroidism. Study-wide findings and caveats: Prediction of ophthalmopathy progression reached about 65% sensitivity and roughly 72% specificity. Classification of ophthalmopathy versus stable hyperthyroidism by a 13-signature model yielded 85% to 90% sensitivity and around 76% specificity.

The study amplified TCR beta CDR3 regions using RNA transcripts. Investigators did first-round RT-PCR with HTBI primers, then second-round multiplex PCR. TCRdb itself ran the multiplex PCR reads through MiXCR, one entry per CDR3 protein. The sample consists of about 1.2 million distinct CDR3 sequences, 35% to 40% of them appearing once. The germline V gene encodes CDR1 SGHTA and CDR2 FQGNSA. This CDR3 has 17 residues. Patients in the hyperthyroidism group, adults aged 18 to 65, were newly diagnosed, under 2 months' duration. The gene calls are TRBV7-2 and TRBJ2-5; 9 nucleotides line up with TRBD1. The J call may be in error: the DNA end matches TRBJ2-1 better. The origin of this receptor is an adult man with Graves' hyperthyroidism. The sequenced sample was peripheral blood or thyroid tissue (not recorded which). CDR3 bases: TGTGCCAGCAGCTCAGTATTCACAGGGGGCGCACCGAATGAGCAGTTCTTC. It is translated as CASSSVFTGGAPNEQFF.